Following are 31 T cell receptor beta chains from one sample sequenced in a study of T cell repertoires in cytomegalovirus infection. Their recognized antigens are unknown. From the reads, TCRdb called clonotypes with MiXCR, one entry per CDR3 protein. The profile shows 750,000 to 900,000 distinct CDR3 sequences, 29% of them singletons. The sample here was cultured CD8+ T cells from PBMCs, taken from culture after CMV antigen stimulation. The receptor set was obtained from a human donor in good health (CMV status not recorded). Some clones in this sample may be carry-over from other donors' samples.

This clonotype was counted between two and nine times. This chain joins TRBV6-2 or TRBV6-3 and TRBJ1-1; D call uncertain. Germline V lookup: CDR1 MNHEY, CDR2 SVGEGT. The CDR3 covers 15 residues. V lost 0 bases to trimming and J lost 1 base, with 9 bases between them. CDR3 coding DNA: TGTGCCAGCAGTTACTCTAGGAGAACGAACACTGAAGCTTTCTTT. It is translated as CASSYSRRTNTEAFF.

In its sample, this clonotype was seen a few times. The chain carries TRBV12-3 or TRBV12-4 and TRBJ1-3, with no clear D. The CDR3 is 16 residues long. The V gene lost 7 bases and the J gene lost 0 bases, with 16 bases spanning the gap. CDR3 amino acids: CASTWWLQSSGNTIYF. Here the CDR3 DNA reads TGTGCCAGCACCTGGTGGCTCCAGAGCTCTGGAAACACCATATATTTT.

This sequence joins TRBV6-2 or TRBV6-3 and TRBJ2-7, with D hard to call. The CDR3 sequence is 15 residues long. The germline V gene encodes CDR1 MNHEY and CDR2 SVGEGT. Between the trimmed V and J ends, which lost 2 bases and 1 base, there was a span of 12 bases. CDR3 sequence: CASSYGYLSSYEQYV. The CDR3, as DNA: TGTGCCAGCAGTTACGGCTATCTGTCTTCCTACGAGCAGTACGTC.

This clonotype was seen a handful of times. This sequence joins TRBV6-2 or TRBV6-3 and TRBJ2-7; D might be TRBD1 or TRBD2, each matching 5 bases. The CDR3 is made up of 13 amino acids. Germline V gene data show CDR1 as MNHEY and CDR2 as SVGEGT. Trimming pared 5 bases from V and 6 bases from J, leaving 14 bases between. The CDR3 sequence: CASSIRGRLEQYV. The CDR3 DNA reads TGTGCCAGCAGTATCCGGGGCCGCCTCGAGCAGTACGTC.

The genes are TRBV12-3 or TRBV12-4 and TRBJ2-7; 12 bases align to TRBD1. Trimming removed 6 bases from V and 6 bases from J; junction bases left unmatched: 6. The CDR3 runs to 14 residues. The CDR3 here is CASSSGTGGFEQYF. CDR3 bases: TGTGCCAGCAGCTCCGGGACAGGGGGCTTCGAGCAGTACTTC.

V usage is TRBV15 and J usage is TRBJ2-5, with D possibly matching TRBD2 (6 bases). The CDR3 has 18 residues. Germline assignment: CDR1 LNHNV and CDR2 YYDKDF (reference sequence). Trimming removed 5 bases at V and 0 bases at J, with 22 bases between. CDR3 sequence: CATSPGPPAGPHQETQYF. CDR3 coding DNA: TGTGCCACCAGCCCCGGCCCCCCCGCGGGGCCGCACCAAGAGACCCAGTACTTC. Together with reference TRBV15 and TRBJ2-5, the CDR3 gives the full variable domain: DAMVIQNPRYQVTQFGKPVTLSCSQTLNHNVMYWYQQKSSQAPKLLFHYYDKDFNNEADTPDNFQSRRPNTSFCFLDIRSPGLGDTAMYLCATSPGPPAGPHQETQYFGPGTRLLVL.

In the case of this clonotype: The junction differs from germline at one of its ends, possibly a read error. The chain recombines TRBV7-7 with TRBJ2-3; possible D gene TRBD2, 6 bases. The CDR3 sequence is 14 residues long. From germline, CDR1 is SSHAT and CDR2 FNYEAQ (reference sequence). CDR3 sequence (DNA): TGTGCTAGCAGCTTGCTTCCGGGACTAGATACGCAGTATTTT. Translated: CASSLLPGLDTQYF.

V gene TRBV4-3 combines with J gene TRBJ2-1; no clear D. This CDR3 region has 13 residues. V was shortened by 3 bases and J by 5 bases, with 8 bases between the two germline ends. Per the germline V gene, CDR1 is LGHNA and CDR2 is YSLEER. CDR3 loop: CASSQLLDNEQFF. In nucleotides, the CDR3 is TGCGCCAGCAGCCAGCTACTTGACAATGAGCAGTTCTTC.

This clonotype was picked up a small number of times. In DNA, the CDR3 is TGTGCCAGTAGTATATGGCTGCCGGGCCAACTGTTTTTT. This codes for CASSIWLPGQLFF. The rearrangement joins TRBV19 to TRBJ1-4; no clear D. Trimming stripped 2 bases from V and 12 bases from J, with 13 bases between. CDR1 and CDR2 (germline): LNHDA, SQIVND (reference sequence). CDR3 length: 13 amino acids.

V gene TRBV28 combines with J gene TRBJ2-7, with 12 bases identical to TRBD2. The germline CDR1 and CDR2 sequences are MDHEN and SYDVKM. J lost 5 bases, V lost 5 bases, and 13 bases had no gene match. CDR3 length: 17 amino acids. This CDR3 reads CASSMTSGGGAPHEQYV. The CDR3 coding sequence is TGTGCCAGCAGTATGACTAGCGGGGGCGGGGCCCCCCACGAGCAGTACGTC.

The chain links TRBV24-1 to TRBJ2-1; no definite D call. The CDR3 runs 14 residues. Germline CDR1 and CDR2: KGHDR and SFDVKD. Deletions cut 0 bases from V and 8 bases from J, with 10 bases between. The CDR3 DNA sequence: TGTGCCACCAGTGATTTGACTGCGGTCCATGAGCAGTTCTTC. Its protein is CATSDLTAVHEQFF.

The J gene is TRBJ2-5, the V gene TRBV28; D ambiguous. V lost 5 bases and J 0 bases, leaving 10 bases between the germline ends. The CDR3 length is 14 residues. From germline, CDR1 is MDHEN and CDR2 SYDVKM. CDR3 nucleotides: TGTGCCAGCAGTGAGGCAGAGTACCAAGAGACCCAGTACTTC. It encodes CASSEAEYQETQYF.

In DNA, the CDR3 is TGTGCCAGCAGTTACCCTACGGCAGGGGAATACTTGGATACGCAGTATTTT. It translates to CASSYPTAGEYLDTQYF. V is TRBV6-6 and J is TRBJ2-3; possibly TRBD1 for D (6 bases). From germline, CDR1 is MNHNY and CDR2 SVGAGI (reference sequence). Trimming shortened V by 2 bases and J by 6 bases, and 21 bases separated the two germline ends. The CDR3 runs to 17 residues.

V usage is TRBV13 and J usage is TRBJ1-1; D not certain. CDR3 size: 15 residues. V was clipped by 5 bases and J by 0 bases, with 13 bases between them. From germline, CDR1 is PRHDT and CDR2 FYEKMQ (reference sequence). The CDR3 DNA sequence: TGTGCCAGCAGCGCCATGCAGTGGTTGAACACTGAAGCTTTCTTT. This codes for CASSAMQWLNTEAFF.

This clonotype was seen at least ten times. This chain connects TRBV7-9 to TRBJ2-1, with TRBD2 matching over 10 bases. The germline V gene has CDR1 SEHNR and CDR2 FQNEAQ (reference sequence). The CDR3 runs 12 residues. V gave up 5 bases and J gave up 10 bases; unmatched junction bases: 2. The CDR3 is CASSPSGGEQFF. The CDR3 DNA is TGTGCCAGCAGCCCTAGCGGGGGCGAGCAGTTCTTC.

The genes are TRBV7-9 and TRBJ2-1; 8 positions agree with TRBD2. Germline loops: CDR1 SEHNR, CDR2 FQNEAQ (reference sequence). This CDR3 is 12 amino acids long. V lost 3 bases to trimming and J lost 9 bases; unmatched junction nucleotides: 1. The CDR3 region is CASSLSGSEQFF. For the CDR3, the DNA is TGTGCCAGCAGCTTGAGCGGGAGTGAGCAGTTCTTC.

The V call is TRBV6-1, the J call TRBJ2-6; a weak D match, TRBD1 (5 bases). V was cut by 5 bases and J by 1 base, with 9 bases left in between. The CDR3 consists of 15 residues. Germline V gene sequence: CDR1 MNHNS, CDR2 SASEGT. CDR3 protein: CASSFRVSGANVLTF. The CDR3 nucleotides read TGTGCCAGCAGTTTCAGGGTATCTGGGGCCAACGTCCTGACTTTC.

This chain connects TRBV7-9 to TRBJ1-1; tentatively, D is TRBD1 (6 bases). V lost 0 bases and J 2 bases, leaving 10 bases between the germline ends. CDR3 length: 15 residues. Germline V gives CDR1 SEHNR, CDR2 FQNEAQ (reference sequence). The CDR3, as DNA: TGTGCCAGCAGCTTAGCCGGGGGACAAAACACTGAAGCTTTCTTT. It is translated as CASSLAGGQNTEAFF.

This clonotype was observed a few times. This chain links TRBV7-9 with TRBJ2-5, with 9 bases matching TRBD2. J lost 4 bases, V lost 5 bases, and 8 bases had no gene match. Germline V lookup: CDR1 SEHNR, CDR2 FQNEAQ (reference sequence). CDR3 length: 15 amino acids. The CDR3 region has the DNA TGTGCCAGCAGCCACCTAGCGGGGTCCCTAGAGACCCAGTACTTC. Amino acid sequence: CASSHLAGSLETQYF.

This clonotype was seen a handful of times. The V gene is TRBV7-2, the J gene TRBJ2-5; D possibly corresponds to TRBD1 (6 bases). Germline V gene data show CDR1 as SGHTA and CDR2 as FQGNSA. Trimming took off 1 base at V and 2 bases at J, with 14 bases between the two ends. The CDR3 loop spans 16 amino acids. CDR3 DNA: TGTGCCAGCAGCTTAGAAGGGTTGGACAGTCAAGAGACCCAGTACTTC. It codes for CASSLEGLDSQETQYF.

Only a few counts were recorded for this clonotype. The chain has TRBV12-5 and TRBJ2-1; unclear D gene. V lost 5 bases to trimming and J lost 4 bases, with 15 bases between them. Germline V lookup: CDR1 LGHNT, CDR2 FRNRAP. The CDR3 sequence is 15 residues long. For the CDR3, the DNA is TGTGCTAGTGGTCTAGGGCCGACAAGTTACAATGAGCAGTTCTTC. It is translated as CASGLGPTSYNEQFF.

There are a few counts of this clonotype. Written as DNA, the CDR3 is TGTGCCAGCAGTCCCCTGGAGAGAGCGGCGAACACCGGGGAGCTGTTTTTT. Protein: CASSPLERAANTGELFF. The rearrangement joins TRBV28 to TRBJ2-2, with a possible D match to TRBD2 (5 bases). Germline values: CDR1 MDHEN, CDR2 SYDVKM. Trimming took 5 bases from V and 0 from J, leaving 16 bases between them. The CDR3 sequence is 17 residues long.

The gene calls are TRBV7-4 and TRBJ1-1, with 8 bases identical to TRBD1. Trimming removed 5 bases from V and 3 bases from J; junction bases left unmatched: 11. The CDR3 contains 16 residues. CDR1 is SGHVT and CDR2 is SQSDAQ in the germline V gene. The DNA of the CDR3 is TGTGCCAGCAGCCCCGGACAGGGTCTATTGGACACTGAAGCTTTCTTT. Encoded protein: CASSPGQGLLDTEAFF.

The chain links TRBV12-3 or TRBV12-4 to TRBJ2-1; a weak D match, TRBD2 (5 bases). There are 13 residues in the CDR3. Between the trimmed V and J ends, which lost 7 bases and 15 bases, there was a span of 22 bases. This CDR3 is CASIGRTESSTFF. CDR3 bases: TGTGCCAGCATTGGCAGGACTGAGAGCAGCACGTTCTTC.

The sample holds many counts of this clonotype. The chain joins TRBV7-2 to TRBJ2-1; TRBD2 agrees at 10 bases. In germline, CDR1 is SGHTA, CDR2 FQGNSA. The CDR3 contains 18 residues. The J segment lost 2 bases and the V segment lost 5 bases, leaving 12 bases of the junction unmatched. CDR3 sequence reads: CASSAALGLAGAYNEQFF. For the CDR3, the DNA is TGTGCCAGCAGCGCCGCACTCGGGCTAGCGGGGGCCTACAATGAGCAGTTCTTC.

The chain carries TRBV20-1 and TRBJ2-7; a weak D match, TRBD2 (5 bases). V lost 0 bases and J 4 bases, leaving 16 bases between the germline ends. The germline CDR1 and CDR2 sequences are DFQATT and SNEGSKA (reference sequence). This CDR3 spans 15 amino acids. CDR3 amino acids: CSARDEGYWNYEQYV. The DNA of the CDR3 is TGCAGTGCTAGAGATGAGGGTTATTGGAATTACGAGCAGTACGTC.

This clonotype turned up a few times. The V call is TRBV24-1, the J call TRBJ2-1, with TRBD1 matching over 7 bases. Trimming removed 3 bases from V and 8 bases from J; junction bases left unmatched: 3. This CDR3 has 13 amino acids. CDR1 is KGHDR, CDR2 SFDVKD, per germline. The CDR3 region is CATSDRQGHEQFF. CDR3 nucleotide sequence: TGTGCCACCAGTGATCGACAGGGACATGAGCAGTTCTTC.

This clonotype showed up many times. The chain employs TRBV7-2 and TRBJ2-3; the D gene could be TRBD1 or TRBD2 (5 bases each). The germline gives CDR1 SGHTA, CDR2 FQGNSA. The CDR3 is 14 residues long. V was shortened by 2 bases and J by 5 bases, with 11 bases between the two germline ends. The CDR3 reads CASSLWGSQDTQYF. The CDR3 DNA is TGTGCCAGCAGCTTATGGGGGTCCCAAGATACGCAGTATTTT.

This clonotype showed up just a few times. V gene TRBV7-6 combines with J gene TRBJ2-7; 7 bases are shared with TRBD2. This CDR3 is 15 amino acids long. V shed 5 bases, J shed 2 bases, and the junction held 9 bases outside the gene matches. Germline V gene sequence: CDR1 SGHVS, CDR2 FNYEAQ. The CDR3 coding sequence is TGTGCCAGCAGCGGGGGGGGAGGACCCCCCTACGAGCAGTACTTC. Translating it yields CASSGGGGPPYEQYF.

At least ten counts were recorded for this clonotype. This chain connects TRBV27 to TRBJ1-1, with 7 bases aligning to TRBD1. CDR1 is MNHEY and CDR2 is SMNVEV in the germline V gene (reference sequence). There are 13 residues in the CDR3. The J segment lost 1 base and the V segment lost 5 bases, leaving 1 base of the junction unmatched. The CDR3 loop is CASSRQGNTEAFF. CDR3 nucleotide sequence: TGTGCCAGCAGTCGACAGGGGAACACTGAAGCTTTCTTT.

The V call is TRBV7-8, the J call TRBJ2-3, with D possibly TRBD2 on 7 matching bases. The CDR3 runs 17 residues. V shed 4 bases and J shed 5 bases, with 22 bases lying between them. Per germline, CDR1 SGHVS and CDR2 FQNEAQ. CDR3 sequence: CASSSPGTGGGGDTQYF. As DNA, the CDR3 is TGTGCCAGCAGCTCGCCTGGAACGGGGGGCGGGGGAGATACGCAGTATTTT.